The rows below give T cell receptor beta chains drawn from one sample of a study of control samples from healthy donors and cancer patients. Assay: immunoSEQ multiplex PCR; the TCRdb copy retains only in-frame clones and omits some. Among around 150,000 clones listed, 70% to 90% were seen once. The material sequenced was blood. The origin of the receptors is a man aged 30-40 years in good health. Both conserved end residues are part of each CDR3. D genes are given only for firm matches. Clone size is given for some rows only: seen once, a few or many times, or a class if the clone is expanded.

cdr3_length: 17; j_call: TRBJ1-6; d_call: NA; clone_size: NA; v_call: TRBV6-2/TRBV6-3; cdr3_aa: CASSPGGGLTYNSPLHF; cdr3_nt: TGTGCCAGCAGCCCTGGGGGGGGTTTGACCTATAATTCACCCCTCCACTTT
cdr3_length: 11; j_call: TRBJ2-7; d_call: NA; clone_size: NA; v_call: TRBV29-1; cdr3_aa: CSVEGERVQYF; cdr3_nt: TGCAGCGTCGAGGGGGAGCGCGTGCAGTACTTC
cdr3_length: 13; j_call: TRBJ2-1; d_call: NA; clone_size: NA; v_call: TRBV12-3/TRBV12-4; cdr3_aa: CASSFWGFNEQFF; cdr3_nt: TGTGCCAGCAGTTTTTGGGGTTTCAATGAGCAGTTCTTC
cdr3_length: 15; j_call: TRBJ1-6; d_call: NA; clone_size: NA; v_call: TRBV6-5; cdr3_aa: CASSSQDRLGSPLHF; cdr3_nt: TGTGCCAGCAGTTCCCAGGACAGATTGGGATCACCCCTCCACTTT
cdr3_length: 12; j_call: TRBJ1-5; d_call: NA; clone_size: NA; v_call: TRBV13; cdr3_aa: CASSLGGQPQHF; cdr3_nt: TGTGCCAGCAGCTTAGGAGGTCAGCCCCAGCATTTT
cdr3_length: 17; j_call: TRBJ2-2; d_call: NA; clone_size: few; v_call: TRBV7-6; cdr3_aa: CASSLEAGALNTGELFF; cdr3_nt: TGTGCCAGCAGCTTAGAGGCGGGGGCTTTGAACACCGGGGAGCTGTTTTTT
cdr3_length: 16; j_call: TRBJ2-5; d_call: NA; clone_size: NA; v_call: TRBV7-9; cdr3_aa: CASSLGTGGAQETQYF; cdr3_nt: TGTGCCAGCAGCTTAGGAACGGGGGGCGCACAGGAGACCCAGTACTTC
cdr3_length: 15; j_call: TRBJ2-1; d_call: TRBD2; clone_size: NA; v_call: TRBV9; cdr3_aa: CASSGSGRAAHEQFF; cdr3_nt: TGTGCCAGCAGCGGAAGCGGGAGGGCCGCTCATGAGCAGTTCTTC
cdr3_length: 16; j_call: TRBJ2-2; d_call: NA; clone_size: NA; v_call: TRBV6-1; cdr3_aa: CASSEASTRGAGELFF; cdr3_nt: TGTGCCAGCAGTGAAGCATCGACCAGGGGTGCCGGGGAGCTGTTTTTT
cdr3_length: 15; j_call: TRBJ2-1; d_call: TRBD2; clone_size: NA; v_call: TRBV4-3; cdr3_aa: CASSQAGGAYNEQFF; cdr3_nt: TGCGCCAGCAGCCAGGCGGGAGGGGCCTACAATGAGCAGTTCTTC
cdr3_length: 16; j_call: TRBJ1-6; d_call: TRBD1; clone_size: NA; v_call: TRBV3-1/TRBV3-2; cdr3_aa: CASSQGTGRSGSPLHF; cdr3_nt: TGTGCCAGCAGCCAAGGGACAGGCCGTTCGGGTTCACCCCTCCACTTT
cdr3_length: 17; j_call: TRBJ2-7; d_call: TRBD1; clone_size: NA; v_call: TRBV6-2/TRBV6-3; cdr3_aa: CASSYPQLEDRDYEQYF; cdr3_nt: TGTGCCAGCAGTTACCCCCAATTAGAAGACAGGGATTACGAGCAGTACTTC
cdr3_length: 15; j_call: TRBJ2-5; d_call: NA; clone_size: NA; v_call: TRBV18; cdr3_aa: CASSPQGLGVETQYF; cdr3_nt: TGTGCCAGCTCACCTCAAGGGTTAGGAGTCGAGACCCAGTACTTC
cdr3_length: 12; j_call: TRBJ2-2; d_call: NA; clone_size: NA; v_call: TRBV4-1; cdr3_aa: CASSHNDGELFF; cdr3_nt: TGCGCCAGCAGCCATAATGACGGGGAGCTGTTTTTT
cdr3_length: 10; j_call: TRBJ1-1; d_call: NA; clone_size: NA; v_call: TRBV19; cdr3_aa: CASGRDEAFF; cdr3_nt: TGTGCCAGTGGCCGCGACGAAGCTTTCTTT
cdr3_length: 13; j_call: TRBJ2-7; d_call: NA; clone_size: NA; v_call: TRBV19; cdr3_aa: CASSIIVSYEQYF; cdr3_nt: TGTGCCAGTAGTATAATCGTCAGCTACGAGCAGTACTTC
cdr3_length: 11; j_call: TRBJ2-3; d_call: NA; clone_size: NA; v_call: TRBV19; cdr3_aa: CASTDKYTQYF; cdr3_nt: TGTGCCAGTACCGACAAGTATACGCAGTATTTT
cdr3_length: 12; j_call: TRBJ1-1; d_call: NA; clone_size: NA; v_call: TRBV5-6; cdr3_aa: CASSDWGAEAFF; cdr3_nt: TGTGCCAGCAGCGACTGGGGGGCTGAAGCTTTCTTT
cdr3_length: 15; j_call: TRBJ2-3; d_call: NA; clone_size: NA; v_call: TRBV6-1; cdr3_aa: CASSEARGTTDTQYF; cdr3_nt: TGTGCCAGCAGTGAAGCAAGGGGCACCACAGATACGCAGTATTTT
cdr3_length: 17; j_call: TRBJ2-2; d_call: TRBD2; clone_size: NA; v_call: TRBV7-9; cdr3_aa: CASSPRLAGVITGELFF; cdr3_nt: TGTGCCAGCAGCCCTCGGCTAGCGGGAGTAATTACCGGGGAGCTGTTTTTT